One and the same sample provided the 6 T cell receptor beta chains below, sequenced in a study of cytomegalovirus exposure and HLA in healthy donors. A multiplex PCR was run with 60 Vbeta primers and 13 Jbeta primers. The protocol was immunoSEQ multiplex PCR, while the TCRdb copy is restricted to in-frame clones and leaves out a portion. This table holds roughly 200,000 clones, approximately 11% found once. Sequenced input: PBMCs. The receptors stem from a man aged 45-65 years in good health and CMV-seropositive.

This clone was seen a few times. The rearrangement links TRBV5-4 to TRBJ1-1; D ambiguous. The CDR3 has 15 amino acids. V lost 0 bases and J lost 1, with 10 bases in between. Germline CDR1 reads SGHNT; CDR2 reads YYREEE (reference sequence). CDR3: CASSLGEWGNTEAFF. The DNA of the CDR3 is TGTGCCAGCAGCTTGGGGGAGTGGGGGAACACTGAAGCTTTCTTT.

A few counts support this clone. This chain uses TRBV7-2 with TRBJ1-5; D is unclear. This CDR3 has 13 amino acids. V lost 4 bases and J 0 bases, leaving 4 bases between the germline ends. Germline V gene lookup returns CDR1 SGHTA and CDR2 FQGNSA. The CDR3 region is CASSSFSNQPQHF. CDR3 DNA: TGTGCCAGCAGCTCATTTAGCAATCAGCCCCAGCATTTT.

The chain carries TRBV10-3 and TRBJ2-2; tentative D call: TRBD1 (6 bases). The V gene lost 3 bases and the J gene lost 6 bases, with 11 bases spanning the gap. Germline V CDR1 and CDR2: ENHRY, SYGVKD. The length of the CDR3 is 14 residues. CDR3 bases: TGTGCCATCAGTGAATCCAGGGGTTCCGGGGAGCTGTTTTTT. This encodes CAISESRGSGELFF.

This clone was found a few times. V and J are TRBV5-3 and TRBJ1-5; no definite D call. TRBV5-3 has ORF status, its function being uncertain. Trimming removed 4 bases from V and 0 bases from J, with 8 bases in between. The CDR3 has 14 amino acids. CDR3: CARSRQDSNQPQHF. The DNA of the CDR3 is TGTGCCAGAAGCCGGCAGGATAGCAATCAGCCCCAGCATTTT.

This clone was observed a few times. V usage is TRBV5-6 and J usage is TRBJ1-1, with 10 nucleotides matching TRBD1. The CDR3 extends over 17 amino acids. Unmatched junction bases numbered 13, after V lost 2 bases and J lost 6 bases. The germline V gene has CDR1 SGHDT and CDR2 YYEEEE. Here the CDR3 DNA reads TGTGCCAGCAGCTTAAGGAAATCAGGGACAGGGGTTCCTGAAGCTTTCTTT. The encoded protein is CASSLRKSGTGVPEAFF. Full variable domain (missing parts from reference TRBV5-6 and TRBJ1-1): DAGVTQSPTHLIKTRGQQVTLRCSPKSGHDTVSWYQQALGQGPQFIFQYYEEEERQRGNFPDRFSGHQFPNYSSELNVNALLLGDSALYLCASSLRKSGTGVPEAFFGQGTRLTVV.

The chain employs TRBV7-3 and TRBJ1-4; 7 bases align to TRBD1. CDR3 length equals 17 residues. Germline-derived CDR1 and CDR2 are SGHTA and FQGTGA. With 4 bases clipped from V and 6 bases from J, the junction kept 14 bases outside the gene matches. The CDR3 region is CASSSHPRQGSYEKLFF. CDR3 sequence (DNA): TGTGCCAGCAGCTCACACCCCCGACAGGGTAGTTATGAAAAACTGTTTTTT.